This TCR beta chain was retrieved from a study of cytomegalovirus exposure and HLA in healthy donors. Primers for the PCR totalled 60 Vbeta and 13 Jbeta. Profiled with immunoSEQ multiplex PCR; TCRdb holds only in-frame clones, not every one. In the table there are about 170,000 clones, around 77% of which are singletons. This clone was recorded once. There are 12 residues in the CDR3. Germline V CDR1 and CDR2: MNHEY, SMNVEV (reference sequence). The V gene lost 10 bases and the J gene lost 4 bases, with 12 bases spanning the gap. The sequenced sample was PBMCs. V is TRBV27 and J is TRBJ2-3, with unresolved D. This clonotype originated in a young woman in good health and CMV-seropositive. In nucleotides, the CDR3 is TGTGCCATCCAAACCGGTCCAGATACGCAGTATTTT. Translated: CAIQTGPDTQYF.